This is a list of T cell receptor beta chains from one sample in a study of T cell responses to AZD1222 COVID-19 vaccine. The method was immunoSEQ multiplex PCR; TCRdb's version includes in-frame clones alone and lacks a portion of them. The table includes 75,000 to 100,000 clones, around 89% detected once. The sequencing used peripheral blood, collected on day 0 of AZD1222 vaccination. These receptors came from an adult in good health. Both conserved end residues are part of each CDR3. The D gene is left open where the match is weak. Clone size is given for some rows only: seen once, a few or many times, or a class if the clone is expanded.

abundance	j_gene	v_gene	d_gene	CDR3aa	CDR3nt
.	TRBJ2-2	TRBV11-3	TRBD2	CASSAGLANTGELFF	TGTGCCAGCAGCGCGGGACTAGCGAACACCGGGGAGCTGTTTTTT
.	TRBJ1-1	TRBV10-3	.	CAIRALTGMNTEAFF	TGTGCCATCAGGGCCTTGACAGGAATGAACACTGAAGCTTTCTTT
.	TRBJ2-1	TRBV7-8	TRBD2	CASSLTSGRSFYNEQFF	TGTGCCAGCAGCTTGACTAGCGGGAGGTCTTTTTACAATGAGCAGTTCTTC
.	TRBJ2-4	TRBV11-1	TRBD1	CASTGTVKNIQYF	TGTGCCAGTACAGGGACAGTCAAAAACATTCAGTACTTC
.	TRBJ2-3	TRBV9	.	CASSVGSAGLTDTQYF	TGTGCCAGCAGCGTAGGATCGGCGGGGCTCACAGATACGCAGTATTTT
.	TRBJ2-6	TRBV28	TRBD1	CASSFGSTGALFSGANVLTF	TGTGCCAGCAGTTTTGGGAGTACAGGGGCACTTTTTTCTGGGGCCAACGTCCTGACTTTC
.	TRBJ2-1	TRBV24-1	.	CATSHWGSSYNEQFF	TGTGCCACCAGTCATTGGGGGTCTTCCTACAATGAGCAGTTCTTC
.	TRBJ2-7	TRBV3-1/TRBV3-2	.	CASSQAGLTYEQYF	TGTGCCAGCAGCCAAGCGGGCCTGACCTACGAGCAGTACTTC
.	TRBJ2-1	TRBV7-6	TRBD2	CASSPVPGLAEANYNEQFF	TGTGCCAGCAGCCCCGTCCCGGGACTAGCAGAAGCTAACTACAATGAGCAGTTCTTC
once	TRBJ1-6	TRBV6-6	TRBD1	CASSPGTGGRNSPLHF	TGTGCCAGCAGCCCCGGGACAGGGGGCCGGAATTCACCCCTCCACTTT
.	TRBJ1-4	TRBV5-4	.	CASSLNAVDEKLFF	TGTGCCAGCAGCTTGAATGCGGTAGATGAAAAACTGTTTTTT
.	TRBJ2-7	TRBV28	TRBD2	CASSLISSGTLSLYEQYF	TGTGCCAGCAGTTTGATATCTAGCGGGACCCTTTCTTTATACGAGCAGTACTTC
.	TRBJ2-3	TRBV6-2/TRBV6-3	TRBD2	CASSYLTSGGDTQYF	TGTGCCAGCAGTTACCTGACTAGCGGGGGTGATACGCAGTATTTT
.	TRBJ2-7	TRBV30	.	CAWSQRDGGVQYF	TGTGCCTGGAGTCAAAGGGACGGAGGGGTGCAGTACTTC
.	TRBJ1-4	TRBV7-2	.	CASSFQGSTNEKLFF	TGTGCCAGCAGCTTTCAGGGTTCGACTAATGAAAAACTGTTTTTT
.	TRBJ2-7	TRBV12-3/TRBV12-4	.	CASSFTRHEQYF	TGTGCCAGCAGTTTCACTAGGCACGAGCAGTACTTC
.	TRBJ2-1	TRBV3-1/TRBV3-2	TRBD2	CASSVLAGPDEQFF	TGTGCCAGCAGCGTGCTAGCGGGACCTGATGAGCAGTTCTTC